The clone carrying this T cell receptor (beta chain) has a single count. This specimen comes from a study of T cell changes during pregnancy in multiple sclerosis. Here immunoSEQ multiplex PCR was the method, and the copy in TCRdb shows in-frame clones only, minus some. This table holds around 54,000 clones, about 93% found once. The CDR3 loop spans 17 amino acids. V was clipped by 1 base and J by 0 bases, with 15 bases between them. From germline, CDR1 is LGHNA and CDR2 YNFKEQ. The sequence came from a female donor in good health, enrolled as a control in a pregnancy study. This specimen was CD4+ T cells from peripheral blood mononuclear cells, taken after pregnancy. This sequence joins TRBV4-2 and TRBJ1-2; unclear D gene. The CDR3: CASSQGRLAIANYGYTF. CDR3 DNA: TGTGCCAGCAGCCAAGGACGGTTAGCCATAGCTAACTATGGCTACACCTTC.